This TCR beta chain was recorded in a study of T cell responses to AZD1222 COVID-19 vaccine. Generated by immunoSEQ multiplex PCR, the TCRdb table keeps only in-frame clones and is missing some. This sample has around 26,000 clones, with over 75% found just once. CDR1 and CDR2 (germline): SGHTA, FQGNSA. Between the trimmed V and J ends, which lost 2 bases and 5 bases, there was a span of 13 bases. CDR3 length: 15 residues. This material consisted of peripheral blood, taken 28 days after the second AZD1222 dose. The clonotype comes from an adult who received the AZD1222 COVID-19 vaccine. The rearrangement joins TRBV7-2 to TRBJ2-1; tentatively, D is TRBD1 (5 bases). The CDR3 DNA reads as TGTGCCAGCAGCTTATCAGGGTTGGGGAACAATGAGCAGTTCTTC. This encodes CASSLSGLGNNEQFF.